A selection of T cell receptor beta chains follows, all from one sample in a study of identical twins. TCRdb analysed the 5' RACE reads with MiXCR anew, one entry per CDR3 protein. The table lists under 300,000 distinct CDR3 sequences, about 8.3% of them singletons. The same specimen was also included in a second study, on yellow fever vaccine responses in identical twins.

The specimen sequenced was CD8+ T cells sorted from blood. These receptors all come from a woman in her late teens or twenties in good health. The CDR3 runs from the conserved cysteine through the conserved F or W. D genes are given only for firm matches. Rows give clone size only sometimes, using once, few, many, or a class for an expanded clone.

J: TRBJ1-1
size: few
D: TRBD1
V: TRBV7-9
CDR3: CASSIQGTGWRNTEAFF
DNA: TGTGCCAGCAGCATACAAGGGACAGGGTGGAGGAACACTGAAGCTTTCTTT

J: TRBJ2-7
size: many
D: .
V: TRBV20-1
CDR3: CSARDFGGAMDEQYF
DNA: TGCAGTGCTAGGGATTTTGGGGGGGCAATGGACGAGCAGTACTTC

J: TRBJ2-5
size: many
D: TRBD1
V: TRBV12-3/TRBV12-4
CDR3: CASSSTGAETQYF
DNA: TGTGCCAGCAGTTCCACAGGGGCGGAGACCCAGTACTTC

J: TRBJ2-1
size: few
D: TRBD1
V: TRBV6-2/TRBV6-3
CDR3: CASSLLGQTLYNEQFF
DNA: TGTGCCAGCAGTTTACTGGGACAGACCCTCTACAATGAGCAGTTCTTC

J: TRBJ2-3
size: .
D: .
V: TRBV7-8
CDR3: CASSSPGGEDTQYF
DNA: TGTGCCAGCAGCTCTCCCGGCGGGGAGGATACGCAGTATTTT

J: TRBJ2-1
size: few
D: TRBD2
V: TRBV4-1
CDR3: CASSRSSGGAIYNEQFF
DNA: TGCGCCAGCAGCCGGTCTAGCGGGGGGGCAATCTACAATGAGCAGTTCTTC

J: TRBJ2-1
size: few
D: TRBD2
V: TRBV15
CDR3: CATSRLGLAGGPGDHEQFF
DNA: TGTGCCACCAGCAGGCTAGGACTAGCGGGGGGGCCTGGAGATCATGAGCAGTTCTTC

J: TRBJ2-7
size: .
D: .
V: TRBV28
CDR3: CASSERISYEQYF
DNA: TGTGCCAGCAGTGAGAGGATCTCCTACGAGCAGTACTTC

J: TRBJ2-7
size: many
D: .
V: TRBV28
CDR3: CASSQPTGQGEQYF
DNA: TGTGCCAGCAGCCAACCGACGGGACAAGGGGAGCAGTACTTC

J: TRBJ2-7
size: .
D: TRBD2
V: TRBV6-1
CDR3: CASTQTSQNYEQYF
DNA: TGTGCCAGCACCCAGACTAGCCAAAACTACGAGCAGTACTTC

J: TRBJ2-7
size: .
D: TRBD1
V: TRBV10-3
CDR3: CAISESFGTGNDEQYF
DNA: TGTGCCATCAGTGAGTCGTTCGGGACAGGCAATGACGAGCAGTACTTC

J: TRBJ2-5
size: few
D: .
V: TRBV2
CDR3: CASTGGRVKETQYF
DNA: TGTGCCAGCACCGGGGGACGGGTAAAAGAGACCCAGTACTTC

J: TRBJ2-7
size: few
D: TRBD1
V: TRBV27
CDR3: CASSTSRTGGYEQYF
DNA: TGTGCCAGCAGTACCTCCCGGACAGGGGGCTACGAGCAGTACTTC

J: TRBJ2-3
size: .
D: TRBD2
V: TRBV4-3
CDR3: CASSQRDSGRSANTQYF
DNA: TGCGCCAGCAGCCAGCGCGATAGCGGGAGGTCGGCAAATACGCAGTATTTT

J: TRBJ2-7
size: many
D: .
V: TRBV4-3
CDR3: CASSQDSGPYEQYF
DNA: TGCGCCAGCAGCCAAGATAGCGGCCCCTACGAGCAGTACTTC

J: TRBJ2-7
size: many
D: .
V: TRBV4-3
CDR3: CASSQDTGKLPYEQYF
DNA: TGCGCCAGCAGCCAAGACACAGGGAAGCTTCCCTACGAGCAGTACTTC

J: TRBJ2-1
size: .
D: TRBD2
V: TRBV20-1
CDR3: CSARDSGGVTYNEQFF
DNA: TGCAGTGCTAGAGATTCCGGGGGGGTAACCTACAATGAGCAGTTCTTC

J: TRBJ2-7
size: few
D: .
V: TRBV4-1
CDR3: CASSQVGGSGTYEQYF
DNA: TGCGCCAGCAGCCAAGTTGGTGGTAGCGGCACCTACGAGCAGTACTTC

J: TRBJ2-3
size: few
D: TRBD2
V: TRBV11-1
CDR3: CASSPAGLADVYTDTQYF
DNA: TGTGCCAGCAGCCCGGCCGGACTAGCGGACGTTTACACAGATACGCAGTATTTT

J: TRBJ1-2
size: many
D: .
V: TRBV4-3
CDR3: CASSQDISREGDTF
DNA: TGCGCCAGCAGCCAAGATATTAGTCGGGAGGGAGACACCTTC

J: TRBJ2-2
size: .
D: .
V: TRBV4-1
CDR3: CASSHPRSGGRISGELFF
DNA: TGCGCCAGCAGTCATCCTAGAAGCGGCGGTCGGATATCCGGGGAGCTGTTTTTT

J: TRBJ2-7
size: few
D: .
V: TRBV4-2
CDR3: CASSLTPGEITYEQYF
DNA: TGTGCCAGCAGCCTGACCCCCGGGGAGATCACCTACGAGCAGTACTTC

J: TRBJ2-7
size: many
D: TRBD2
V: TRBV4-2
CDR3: CASSQGLADSYEQYF
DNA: TGTGCCAGCAGCCAAGGACTAGCGGATTCCTACGAGCAGTACTTC

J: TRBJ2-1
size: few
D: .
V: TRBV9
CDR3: CASSVGWDEQFF
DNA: TGTGCCAGCAGCGTGGGCTGGGATGAGCAGTTCTTC

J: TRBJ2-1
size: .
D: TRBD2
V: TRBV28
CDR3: CASTRGLAGGNEQFF
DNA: TGTGCCAGCACCCGGGGACTAGCGGGAGGCAATGAGCAGTTCTTC

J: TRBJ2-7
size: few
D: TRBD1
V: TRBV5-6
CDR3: CASSTAGTGVDEQYF
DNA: TGTGCCAGCAGCACCGCCGGGACAGGGGTTGACGAGCAGTACTTC

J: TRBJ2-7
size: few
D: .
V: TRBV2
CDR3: CASSEAPAGNYEQYF
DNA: TGTGCCAGCAGTGAAGCTCCGGCGGGGAACTACGAGCAGTACTTC

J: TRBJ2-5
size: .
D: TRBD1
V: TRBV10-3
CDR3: CAISQGTGDLETQYF
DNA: TGTGCCATCAGTCAAGGGACAGGGGATTTAGAGACCCAGTACTTC

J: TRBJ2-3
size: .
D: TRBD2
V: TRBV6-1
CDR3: CASSEGLAGYTDTQYF
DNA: TGTGCCAGCAGTGAAGGACTAGCGGGGTACACAGATACGCAGTATTTT

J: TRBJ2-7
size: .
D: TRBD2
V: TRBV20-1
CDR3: CSARDRIAGVGNEQYF
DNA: TGCAGTGCTAGAGACCGAATAGCGGGAGTAGGGAACGAGCAGTACTTC

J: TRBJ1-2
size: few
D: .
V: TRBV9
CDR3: CASSARNGYTF
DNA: TGTGCCAGCAGCGCCAGAAATGGCTACACCTTC

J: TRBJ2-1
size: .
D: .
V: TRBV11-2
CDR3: CASSLRNRVYDEQFF
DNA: TGTGCCAGCAGCTTAAGAAACAGGGTTTACGATGAGCAGTTCTTC

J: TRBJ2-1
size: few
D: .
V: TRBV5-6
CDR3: CTQSQGGYNEQFF
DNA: TGTACCCAATCTCAAGGGGGATACAATGAGCAGTTCTTC

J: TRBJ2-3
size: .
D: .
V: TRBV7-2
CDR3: CASRDGGAGTQYF
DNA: TGTGCCAGCAGAGATGGGGGGGCCGGTACGCAGTATTTT

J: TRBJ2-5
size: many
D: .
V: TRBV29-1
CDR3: CSVTGLDSQETQYF
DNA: TGCAGCGTAACTGGCCTTGACAGCCAAGAGACCCAGTACTTC

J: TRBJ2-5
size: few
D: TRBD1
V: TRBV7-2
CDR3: CASSLVPGGLETQYF
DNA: TGTGCCAGCAGCTTAGTTCCAGGGGGCCTGGAGACCCAGTACTTC

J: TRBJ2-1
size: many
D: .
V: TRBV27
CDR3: CASGRVLYEQFF
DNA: TGTGCCAGCGGGAGAGTTTTATATGAGCAGTTCTTC

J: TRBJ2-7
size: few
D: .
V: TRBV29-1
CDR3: CSAWTQSSYDQYF
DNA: TGCAGCGCCTGGACACAGAGCTCCTACGACCAGTACTTC

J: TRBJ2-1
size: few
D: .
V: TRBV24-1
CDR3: CATSDFGGAEQFF
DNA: TGTGCCACCAGTGATTTCGGGGGAGCTGAGCAGTTCTTC

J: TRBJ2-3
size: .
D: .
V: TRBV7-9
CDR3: CASSLAEGPNTDTQYF
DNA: TGTGCCAGCAGCTTAGCTGAGGGGCCCAACACAGATACGCAGTATTTT

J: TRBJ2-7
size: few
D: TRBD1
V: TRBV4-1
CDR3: CASSQRTGGYEQYF
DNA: TGCGCCAGCAGCCAGAGGACAGGGGGCTACGAGCAGTACTTC

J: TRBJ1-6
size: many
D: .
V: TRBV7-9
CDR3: CASSLSDMRKNSPLHF
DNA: TGTGCCAGCAGCTTATCGGATATGAGGAAAAATTCACCCCTCCACTTT

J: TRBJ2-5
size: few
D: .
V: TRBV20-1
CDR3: CSARDFTVLKTQYF
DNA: TGCAGTGCTAGAGATTTCACAGTCTTAAAGACCCAGTACTTC

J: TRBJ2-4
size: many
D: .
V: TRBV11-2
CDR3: CASSLDFSENIQYF
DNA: TGTGCCAGCAGCTTAGATTTTTCCGAAAACATTCAGTACTTC

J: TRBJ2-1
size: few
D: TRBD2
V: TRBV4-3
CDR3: CASSQRLAGNEQFF
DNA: TGCGCCAGCAGCCAGCGACTAGCGGGAAATGAGCAGTTCTTC

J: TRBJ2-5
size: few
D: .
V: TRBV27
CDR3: CASSWGGTGTQYF
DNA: TGTGCCAGCTCCTGGGGGGGCACAGGGACCCAGTACTTC

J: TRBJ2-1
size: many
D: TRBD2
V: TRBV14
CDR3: CASSHPLAGGPRNEQFF
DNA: TGTGCCAGCAGCCACCCTCTAGCGGGAGGGCCGCGGAATGAGCAGTTCTTC

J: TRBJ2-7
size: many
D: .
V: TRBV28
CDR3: CASSFETGGSYEQYF
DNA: TGTGCCAGCAGTTTTGAGACTGGGGGGTCCTACGAGCAGTACTTC

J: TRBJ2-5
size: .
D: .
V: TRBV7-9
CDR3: CASSLSPGREETQYF
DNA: TGTGCCAGCAGCTTATCTCCAGGTAGAGAAGAGACCCAGTACTTC

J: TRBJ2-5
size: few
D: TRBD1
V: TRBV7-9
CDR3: CASSPRTGAAETQYF
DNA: TGTGCCAGCAGCCCTCGGACAGGGGCGGCAGAGACCCAGTACTTC

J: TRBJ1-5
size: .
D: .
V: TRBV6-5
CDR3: CASSNNRVDQPQHF
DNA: TGTGCCAGCAGTAACAACAGGGTCGACCAGCCCCAGCATTTT

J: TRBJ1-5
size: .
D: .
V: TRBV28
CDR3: CASSFTPGQPQHF
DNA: TGTGCCAGCAGTTTTACACCGGGGCAGCCCCAGCATTTT

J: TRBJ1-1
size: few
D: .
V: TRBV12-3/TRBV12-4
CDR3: CASSSVAERPNTEAFF
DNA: TGTGCCAGCAGTTCCGTTGCAGAGCGACCGAACACTGAAGCTTTCTTT

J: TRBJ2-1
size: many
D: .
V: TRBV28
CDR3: CASSFRQYNEQFF
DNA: TGTGCCAGCAGTTTTCGGCAGTACAATGAGCAGTTCTTC

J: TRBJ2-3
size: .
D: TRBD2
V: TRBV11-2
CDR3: CASHSGVDTQYF
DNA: TGTGCCAGTCATAGCGGGGTCGATACGCAGTATTTT

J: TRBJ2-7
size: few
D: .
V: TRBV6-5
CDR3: CASSYMGSNYEQYF
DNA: TGTGCCAGCAGTTACATGGGCAGTAACTACGAGCAGTACTTC

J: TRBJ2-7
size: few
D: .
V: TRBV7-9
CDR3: CASSYQGPLQYF
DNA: TGTGCCAGCAGCTACCAGGGCCCTCTGCAGTACTTC

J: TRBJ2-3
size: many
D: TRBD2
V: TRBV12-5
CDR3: CASGKRGESTDTQYF
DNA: TGTGCTAGTGGTAAACGGGGGGAGAGCACAGATACGCAGTATTTT

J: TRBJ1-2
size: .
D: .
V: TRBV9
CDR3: CASSDAGPQFSGPDSYYGYTF
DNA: TGTGCCAGCAGCGACGCCGGCCCTCAATTTTCTGGTCCGGACTCCTACTATGGCTACACCTTC

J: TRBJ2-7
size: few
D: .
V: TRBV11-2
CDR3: CASSPQSYEQYF
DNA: TGTGCCAGCAGCCCCCAGTCCTACGAGCAGTACTTC